These 14 T cell receptor beta chains share one sample of origin, sequenced in a study of CXCR3-negative and CXCR3-positive naive CD8 T cells (dated by TCRdb to the late 2010s). Sequencing used a NextSeq 550. The Human TCR Profiling Kit (MiLaboratory) was used to make UMI-labeled 5' RACE TRB cDNA libraries. Each entry corresponds to one CDR3 protein sequence from reads that TCRdb reprocessed, and DNA is not given. This sample's table carries some 28,000 distinct CDR3 sequences. The ten largest clonotypes hold about 9.4% of the sample. Input material: memory CD8+ T cells from blood. Taken with the paper, the label for cell subset or site translates to: conventional CD8+ memory T cells (TMEM), sorted as controls. All receptors come from a human donor in good health. Some clones in this sample may be carry-over from other donors' samples.

This chain joins TRBV7-9 and TRBJ2-1; lacking DNA, the TRBD1 call made by TCRdb goes unchecked. Germline CDR1 and CDR2: SEHNR and FQNEAQ (reference sequence). The CDR3 consists of 14 residues. The CDR3 sequence: CASSPRDKNNEQFF.

The rearrangement joins TRBV7-2 to TRBJ2-2; TCRdb's D gene call, TRBD2, goes unchecked for lack of DNA. CDR1 SGHTA and CDR2 FQGNSA come from the germline V gene. The CDR3 runs to 17 residues. CDR3 sequence reads: CASSSGPGLAGTGELFF. The full variable domain, in which reference TRBV7-2 and TRBJ2-2 provide the parts outside the CDR3, is GAGVSQSPSNKVTEKGKDVELRCDPISGHTALYWYRQSLGQGLEFLIYFQGNSAPDKSGLPSDRFSAERTGGSVSTLTIQRTQQEDSAVYLCASSSGPGLAGTGELFFGEGSRLTVL.

The chain is built from TRBV4-3 and TRBJ2-7; checking the TCRdb D call of TRBD2 is not possible without DNA. CDR3 length equals 16 residues. The germline V gene has CDR1 LGHNA and CDR2 YSLEER. This CDR3 reads CASSQGLGLGSYEQYF.

The gene calls are TRBV6-5 and TRBJ2-7; TCRdb lists TRBD1, though no DNA is available to test this call. Per the germline V gene, CDR1 is MNHEY and CDR2 is SVGAGI. There are 15 residues in the CDR3. CDR3 sequence reads: CASSYTTGSVDEQYF.

The chain has TRBV29-1 and TRBJ2-1; TCRdb's D gene call, TRBD2, goes unchecked for lack of DNA. Germline lookup yields CDR1 SQVTM and CDR2 ANQGSEA. There are 13 residues in the CDR3. The CDR3 spells CSAASGGMNEQFF.

The chain joins TRBV29-1 to TRBJ1-2; the D gene TCRdb calls, TRBD1, cannot be checked with no DNA. The CDR3 extends over 12 amino acids. Germline CDR1 is SQVTM and CDR2 is ANQGSEA. The CDR3 protein is CSVPRVLFGYTF.

The chain couples TRBV7-9 to TRBJ1-1; TCRdb selects TRBD1, and the lack of DNA leaves this call unchecked. The CDR3 is 15 residues long. In germline, CDR1 is SEHNR, CDR2 FQNEAQ (reference sequence). CDR3 sequence: CASSSRSGVNTEAFF.

The chain has TRBV20-1 and TRBJ2-7; TCRdb selects TRBD1, and the lack of DNA leaves this call unchecked. Germline-derived CDR1 and CDR2 are DFQATT and SNEGSKA (reference sequence). The length of the CDR3 is 13 residues. CDR3 amino acids: CSALDREDYEQYF.

By frequency, this clonotype registers medium-sized. The V and J genes are TRBV7-7 and TRBJ2-7. Germline V gene lookup returns CDR1 SSHAT and CDR2 FNYEAQ (reference sequence). This CDR3 is built from 15 residues. The CDR3 region is CASSIGTGASYEQYF.

This chain links TRBV25-1 with TRBJ1-5; without DNA, the TCRdb call of TRBD1 cannot be checked. CDR1 is MGHDK, CDR2 SYGVNS, per germline. The length of the CDR3 is 16 residues. This CDR3 is CASSESRTGDNQPQHF.

The CDR3 sequence is CASKPTGLATETQYF. The chain joins TRBV6-2 or TRBV6-3 to TRBJ2-5; TCRdb's assignment of TRBD2 cannot be checked, as there is no DNA. CDR3 length: 15 residues. In germline, CDR1 is MNHEY, CDR2 SVGEGT.

The rearrangement joins TRBV5-1 to TRBJ2-1; TCRdb returns TRBD1, unconfirmable since there is no DNA. The CDR3 length is 16 residues. The germline CDR1 and CDR2 sequences are SGHRS and YFSETQ. CDR3: CASSPEGQGLNNEQFF. Full variable domain (outside the CDR3, taken from reference TRBV5-1 and TRBJ2-1): KAGVTQTPRYLIKTRGQQVTLSCSPISGHRSVSWYQQTPGQGLQFLFEYFSETQRNKGNFPGRFSGRQFSNSRSEMNVSTLELGDSALYLCASSPEGQGLNNEQFFGPGTRLTVL.

This clonotype counts as medium-sized by frequency. The rearrangement joins TRBV15 to TRBJ2-2; lacking DNA, the TRBD1 call made by TCRdb goes unchecked. This CDR3 contains 15 residues. Per germline, CDR1 LNHNV and CDR2 YYDKDF (reference sequence). This CDR3 is CATSRARGDTGELFF.

The J gene is TRBJ1-5, the V gene TRBV10-1. CDR3 size: 13 residues. Germline lookup yields CDR1 WNHNN and CDR2 SYGVQD (reference sequence). The CDR3 here is CASSEVPNQPQHF.